The rows below give T cell receptor beta chains drawn from one sample of a study of blood T cell repertoires in COVID-19. Generated by immunoSEQ multiplex PCR, the TCRdb table keeps only in-frame clones and is missing some. The sample consists of 200,000 to 300,000 clones, about 87% of them appearing once. Specimen: PBMCs or T cells enriched from blood (not recorded which). Source of these receptors: a woman between 40 and 50 years old with acute COVID-19. Each CDR3 is given with its conserved first and last residue. Each record gives: CDR3 protein, CDR3 DNA, V gene, J gene, D gene, clone size. The D gene is left open where the match is weak. Where a row states a size, it is once, few, many or the class of an expanded clone; other rows omit it.

CASSPASGSDTQYF	TGCGCCAGCAGTCCGGCTAGCGGTTCGGATACGCAGTATTTT	TRBV10-1	TRBJ2-3	TRBD2	.
CASTLSQGNYGYTF	TGTGCCAGCACTCTAAGTCAGGGGAACTATGGCTACACCTTC	TRBV7-2	TRBJ1-2	.	.
CATSEGPNYGYTF	TGTGCCACCAGTGAGGGGCCTAACTATGGCTACACCTTC	TRBV24-1	TRBJ1-2	.	.
CASRRTGLVSYGYTF	TGTGCCAGCAGGAGGACGGGACTGGTATCCTATGGCTACACCTTC	TRBV6-5	TRBJ1-2	.	.
CASSHIGTPVNTIYF	TGCGCCAGCAGTCATATCGGGACACCCGTAAACACCATATATTTT	TRBV23-1	TRBJ1-3	.	.
CASGLGGFSSYNEQFF	TGCGCCAGCGGACTGGGAGGCTTCAGCTCCTACAATGAGCAGTTCTTC	TRBV5-1	TRBJ2-1	.	.
CASSQDRAAGGLGRDTQYF	TGTGCCAGCAGCCAAGACAGAGCAGCGGGGGGCCTAGGTAGAGATACGCAGTATTTT	TRBV4-2	TRBJ2-3	TRBD2	.
CAWSPRGFEAFF	TGTGCCTGGAGTCCGAGGGGGTTTGAAGCTTTCTTT	TRBV30	TRBJ1-1	.	.
CASRELAGEETQYF	TGTGCCAGCAGGGAACTAGCGGGAGAAGAGACCCAGTACTTC	TRBV27	TRBJ2-5	TRBD2	.
CASSPAGGHAYNEQFF	TGTGCCAGCAGCCCCGCCGGCGGCCATGCGTACAATGAGCAGTTCTTC	TRBV9	TRBJ2-1	.	.
CASQDSPNSPLHF	TGCGCCAGCCAGGACAGTCCTAATTCACCCCTCCACTTT	TRBV5-1	TRBJ1-6	.	.
CASTAGLPNEKLFF	TGTGCCAGCACCGCAGGGCTCCCTAATGAAAAACTGTTTTTT	TRBV6-5	TRBJ1-4	.	.
CAWSENTRQVMNTEAFF	TGTGCCTGGAGCGAAAATACCCGACAGGTCATGAACACTGAAGCTTTCTTT	TRBV30	TRBJ1-1	.	.
CAWSVGGAGANVLTF	TGTGCCTGGAGCGTGGGGGGAGCTGGGGCCAACGTCCTGACTTTC	TRBV30	TRBJ2-6	.	.
CASSRQGVHSGNTIYF	TGTGCCAGTAGTAGACAGGGGGTCCACTCTGGAAACACCATATATTTT	TRBV19	TRBJ1-3	TRBD1	.
CASSLIARGSTDTQYF	TGCGCCAGCAGCTTGATTGCCCGGGGTAGCACAGATACGCAGTATTTT	TRBV5-1	TRBJ2-3	.	once
CASSLGYNEKLFF	TGCGCCAGCAGCTTGGGGTACAACGAAAAACTGTTTTTT	TRBV5-1	TRBJ1-4	.	.
CASSEAGGQAKKLFF	TGTGCCAGCAGTGAAGCAGGAGGACAGGCTAAAAAACTGTTTTTT	TRBV6-1	TRBJ1-4	TRBD1	.
CATSDPGTSGGSSYNEQFF	TGTGCCACCAGTGATCCAGGGACTAGCGGGGGCAGCTCCTACAATGAGCAGTTCTTC	TRBV24-1	TRBJ2-1	TRBD2	once
CASLGAGGYEQYF	TGTGCCAGCCTCGGGGCAGGGGGTTACGAGCAGTACTTC	TRBV6-5	TRBJ2-7	TRBD1	once
CASRTTGGNTIYF	TGTGCCAGCAGGACTACCGGGGGAAACACCATATATTTT	TRBV7-2	TRBJ1-3	.	.
CASSVSPGGGSSYNEQFF	TGTGCCAGCAGCGTATCTCCTGGGGGGGGAAGCTCCTACAATGAGCAGTTCTTC	TRBV9	TRBJ2-1	TRBD2	.
CASSYSISGTAYGYTF	TGTGCCAGCAGTTATTCGATCTCCGGGACAGCGTATGGCTACACCTTC	TRBV6-5	TRBJ1-2	TRBD1	.
CASRTDPNTGELFF	TGTGCCAGCAGGACTGATCCGAACACCGGGGAGCTGTTTTTT	TRBV6-5	TRBJ2-2	.	.
CASSIAGQASYGYTF	TGTGCCAGTAGTATAGCGGGACAGGCCTCCTATGGCTACACCTTC	TRBV19	TRBJ1-2	TRBD1	.
CASSLEGDTYYGYTF	TGCGCCAGCAGCTTGGAGGGGGACACCTACTATGGCTACACCTTC	TRBV5-1	TRBJ1-2	.	.
CASSQRQGGQPQHF	TGTGCCAGCAGCCAAAGACAGGGCGGCCAGCCCCAGCATTTT	TRBV5-6	TRBJ1-5	TRBD1	once
CASSYEGNSPLHF	TGTGCCAGCAGCTACGAGGGCAATTCACCCCTCCACTTT	TRBV6-5	TRBJ1-6	.	.
CASSFMLPMNTEAFF	TGTGCCAGCAGCTTTATGCTTCCTATGAACACTGAAGCTTTCTTT	TRBV11-2	TRBJ1-1	.	.
CASSVGGGTNEQFF	TGTGCCAGCAGCGTAGGAGGGGGCACCAATGAGCAGTTCTTC	TRBV9	TRBJ2-1	TRBD1	.
CASTTGAGANVLTF	TGTGCCAGCACGACAGGGGCTGGGGCCAACGTCCTGACTTTC	TRBV27	TRBJ2-6	TRBD1	.
CATKQLQVLGELFF	TGTGCCACAAAGCAGTTACAGGTTCTCGGGGAGCTGTTTTTT	TRBV2	TRBJ2-2	.	.
CASSLTRGGRSTDTQYF	TGCGCCAGCAGCTTGACGCGAGGGGGTAGGAGCACAGATACGCAGTATTTT	TRBV5-1	TRBJ2-3	.	.
CASSEAPLGGGAGDTQYF	TGTGCCAGCAGTGAGGCCCCCTTAGGCGGGGGGGCCGGAGATACGCAGTATTTT	TRBV9	TRBJ2-3	TRBD2	.
CASSLREATGELFF	TGTGCCAGCAGCCTGCGGGAGGCCACCGGGGAGCTGTTTTTT	TRBV11-2	TRBJ2-2	TRBD2	once
CASSLGGRGNTEAFF	TGTGCCAGCAGCTTAGGGGGCAGGGGCAACACTGAAGCTTTCTTT	TRBV11-3	TRBJ1-1	.	.
CASSGLAGFEETQYF	TGCGCCAGCAGTGGACTAGCGGGGTTCGAGGAGACCCAGTACTTC	TRBV10-2	TRBJ2-5	TRBD2	.
CASAAFHLSPLHF	TGTGCCAGCGCGGCCTTTCACCTTTCACCCCTCCACTTT	TRBV6-5	TRBJ1-6	.	.
CASGLQRAYEQYF	TGTGCCAGCGGATTACAGAGGGCCTACGAGCAGTACTTC	TRBV2	TRBJ2-7	.	.
CASSLWGQRGNEQFF	TGTGCCAGCAGCCTCTGGGGCCAGCGGGGGAATGAGCAGTTCTTC	TRBV6-2/TRBV6-3	TRBJ2-1	TRBD2	once
CASSFRGRVNYGYTF	TGTGCCAGCAGCTTCAGGGGGCGAGTTAACTATGGCTACACCTTC	TRBV5-4	TRBJ1-2	TRBD1	.
CASSQEVGRGTGELFF	TGCGCCAGCAGCCAAGAGGTGGGGCGGGGCACCGGGGAGCTGTTTTTT	TRBV4-3	TRBJ2-2	.	.
CAWRTGGFDTEAFF	TGTGCCTGGAGAACAGGGGGGTTCGACACTGAAGCTTTCTTT	TRBV30	TRBJ1-1	TRBD1	.
CASSEVGHSYGYTF	TGTGCCAGCAGTGAGGTGGGGCATAGCTATGGCTACACCTTC	TRBV6-1	TRBJ1-2	.	.
CASSRGTSHPETQYF	TGTGCCAGCAGCCGAGGGACTAGTCATCCAGAGACCCAGTACTTC	TRBV3-1/TRBV3-2	TRBJ2-5	TRBD2	.
CASSLGGTSGGWYEQYF	TGTGCCAGCAGCTTGGGAGGGACTAGCGGGGGCTGGTACGAGCAGTACTTC	TRBV5-4	TRBJ2-7	TRBD2	few
CASSPGSSGANVLTF	TGTGCCAGCTCCCCGGGGAGCTCTGGGGCCAACGTCCTGACTTTC	TRBV18	TRBJ2-6	.	.
CAWSPGQGIIWNSPLHF	TGTGCCTGGAGTCCCGGACAGGGGATAATATGGAATTCACCCCTCCACTTT	TRBV30	TRBJ1-6	TRBD1	.
CASSLAWAANTEAFF	TGCGCCAGCAGCTTGGCCTGGGCTGCGAACACTGAAGCTTTCTTT	TRBV5-1	TRBJ1-1	.	.
CASSPQQQGGNTIYF	TGTGCCAGCTCACCACAGCAACAGGGAGGAAACACCATATATTTT	TRBV18	TRBJ1-3	.	.
CASSEGVQGGYGYTF	TGTGCCAGCAGTGAAGGGGTGCAGGGTGGCTATGGCTACACCTTC	TRBV2	TRBJ1-2	.	.
CASSYVGGNTEAFF	TGTGCCAGCAGTTATGTCGGGGGGAACACTGAAGCTTTCTTT	TRBV6-5	TRBJ1-1	.	.
CASSPNRGQTEAFF	TGTGCCAGCTCACCGAACAGGGGACAAACTGAAGCTTTCTTT	TRBV18	TRBJ1-1	TRBD1	.
CASSQPAGAQETQYF	TGTGCCAGCAGCCAACCAGCGGGAGCCCAAGAGACCCAGTACTTC	TRBV14	TRBJ2-5	TRBD2	.
CASSYPGLSRELFF	TGTGCCAGCAGTTACCCGGGACTAAGTAGGGAGCTGTTTTTT	TRBV6-2/TRBV6-3	TRBJ2-2	TRBD2	.
CASSQDLSNIGGSYEQYF	TGTGCCAGCAGCCAAGATCTTTCAAATATCGGGGGTTCCTACGAGCAGTACTTC	TRBV4-2	TRBJ2-7	.	few
CASSLSLAGVNTQYF	TGTGCCAGCAGCTTATCACTAGCGGGGGTCAATACGCAGTATTTT	TRBV7-2	TRBJ2-3	TRBD2	.